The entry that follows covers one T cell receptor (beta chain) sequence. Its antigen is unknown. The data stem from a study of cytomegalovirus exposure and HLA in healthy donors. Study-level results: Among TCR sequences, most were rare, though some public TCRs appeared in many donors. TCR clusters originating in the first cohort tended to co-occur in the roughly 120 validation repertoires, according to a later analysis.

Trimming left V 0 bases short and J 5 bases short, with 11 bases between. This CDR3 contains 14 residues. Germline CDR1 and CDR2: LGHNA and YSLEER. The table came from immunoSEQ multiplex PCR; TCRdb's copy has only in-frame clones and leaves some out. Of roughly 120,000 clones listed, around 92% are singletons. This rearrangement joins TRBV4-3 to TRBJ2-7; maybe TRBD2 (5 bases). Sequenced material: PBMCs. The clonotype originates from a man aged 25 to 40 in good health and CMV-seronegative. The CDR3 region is CASSQDRLRDEQYF. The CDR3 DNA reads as TGCGCCAGCAGCCAAGATCGGCTGCGGGACGAGCAGTACTTC.